The 4 T cell receptor beta chains presented below share a single source sample, sequenced in a study of blood T cell repertoires in COVID-19. Repertoires were generated with immunoSEQ multiplex PCR, while TCRdb's copy carries only in-frame clones and drops some. Of hundreds of thousands of clones listed, about 89% are singletons. Material: peripheral blood. These receptors all come from a man aged 40-55 years with acute or convalescent COVID-19.

The chain combines TRBV30 with TRBJ1-1, with 7 bases fitting TRBD1. Trimming at V came to 5 bases and at J to 5 bases, leaving 8 bases not matched to a gene. CDR1 and CDR2 from the germline V gene are GTSNPN and SVGIG (reference sequence). The CDR3 extends over 13 amino acids. The CDR3 DNA reads as TGTGCCTGGGGAAGGGGGCTTAGGACTGAAGCTTTCTTT. Its translation: CAWGRGLRTEAFF.

CDR3 sequence reads: CASSAARNQPQHF. The DNA for the CDR3 is TGTGCCAGTAGCGCGGCCCGCAATCAGCCCCAGCATTTT. This sequence joins TRBV19 and TRBJ1-5; D unclear. Per germline, CDR1 LNHDA and CDR2 SQIVND (reference sequence). V lost 6 bases and J 2 bases, leaving 8 bases between the germline ends. The CDR3 consists of 13 residues.

The gene calls are TRBV12-3 or TRBV12-4 and TRBJ1-2; D remains unclear. The V and J ends lost 6 bases and 6 bases respectively, with 14 bases between them. CDR3 size: 13 residues. DNA for the CDR3: TGTGCCAGCAGATTCCGCCCGGGAGATGGCTACACCTTC. Its protein is CASRFRPGDGYTF.

The V call is TRBV19, the J call TRBJ1-2; 9 nucleotides line up with TRBD1. The germline CDR1 and CDR2 sequences are LNHDA and SQIVND (reference sequence). The CDR3 is 13 residues long. The V segment lost 3 bases and the J segment 8 bases; nucleotides outside the gene matches: 4. CDR3 coding DNA: TGTGCCAGTAGTATTCGGACAGGGGAAGGCTACACCTTC. Translating gives CASSIRTGEGYTF.